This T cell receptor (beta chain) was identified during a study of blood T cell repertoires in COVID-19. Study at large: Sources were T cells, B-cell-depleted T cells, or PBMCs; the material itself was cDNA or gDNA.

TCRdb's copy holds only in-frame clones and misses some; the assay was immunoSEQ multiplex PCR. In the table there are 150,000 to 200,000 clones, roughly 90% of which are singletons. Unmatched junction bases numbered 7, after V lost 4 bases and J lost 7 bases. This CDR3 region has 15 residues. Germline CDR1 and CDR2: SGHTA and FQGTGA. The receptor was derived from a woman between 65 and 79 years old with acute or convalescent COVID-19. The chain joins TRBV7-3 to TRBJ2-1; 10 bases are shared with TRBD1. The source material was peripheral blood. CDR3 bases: TGTGCCAGCAGCTCCTCGGGACAGGGGAAAAATGAGCAGTTCTTC. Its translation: CASSSSGQGKNEQFF.